This TCR beta chain was retrieved from a study of T-cell memory formation after mild COVID-19. From the 5' RACE reads, TCRdb called clonotypes with MiXCR, one entry per CDR3 protein. The data show more than 250,000 distinct CDR3 sequences, approximately 15% seen once. With V trimmed by 0 bases and J by 0 bases, 4 bases remained unmatched. CDR3 length: 16 amino acids. The V gene's germline CDR1 is SGHRS and CDR2 YFSETQ. Study-level points and caveats: Day 15 to 85 contractors were CD4/CD8 balanced; later expanders leaned CD4+. Mainly in CM and EM were contracting CD4+ clones; CD8+ were in EMRA.

In this sample, this clonotype turned up many times. Its antigen is unidentified. The sequencing sample was made of PBMCs or a T cell subset sorted from them (not recorded which). The chain carries TRBV5-1 and TRBJ2-3; 7 positions match TRBD2. This TCR came from a man in his late teens or twenties who had mild COVID-19 (a few samples of this study predate the infection). Cell type and time point are not known. The CDR3 DNA reads TGCGCCAGCAGCTTGGAAGCGGGGTTAAGCACAGATACGCAGTATTTT. Its translation: CASSLEAGLSTDTQYF.